The 9 T cell receptor beta chains listed next were all sequenced from one sample in a study of PD-1 blockade in classical Hodgkin lymphoma. The repertoire was sequenced with immunoSEQ multiplex PCR; TCRdb's copy has only in-frame clones and lacks some. This repertoire shows nearly 55,000 clones, over 70% found once; its top ten account for about 15%. Every patient experienced relapse after autologous stem cell transplantation, and brentuximab vedotin exposure varied. Sequencing was performed on peripheral blood mononuclear cells (PBMCs), taken at baseline. These receptors originate from a human donor with classical Hodgkin lymphoma.

The rearrangement uses TRBV27 and TRBJ2-5; D unresolved. V lost 3 bases, J lost 5 bases, and 10 bases lay in between. The CDR3 contains 13 residues. The germline V gene encodes CDR1 MNHEY and CDR2 SMNVEV (reference sequence). The CDR3: CASSLTTRETQYF. The DNA of the CDR3 is TGTGCCAGCAGTTTGACCACGAGGGAGACCCAGTACTTC.

This clone was counted once. The chain carries TRBV4-1 and TRBJ2-7; 9 bases are shared with TRBD1. From germline, CDR1 is MGHRA and CDR2 YSYEKL. Unmatched junction bases numbered 4, after V lost 1 base and J lost 3 bases. CDR3 size: 15 residues. CDR3 nucleotides: TGCGCCAGCAGCCAAGGGACGGGACAGGGCTACGAGCAGTACTTC. It yields the protein CASSQGTGQGYEQYF.

The rearrangement uses TRBV7-8 and TRBJ2-6, with 10 bases fitting TRBD2. The V gene end was trimmed by 3 bases and the J gene end by 0 bases; junction bases not matched to a gene: 2. CDR3 size: 17 residues. Germline V gene data show CDR1 as SGHVS and CDR2 as FQNEAQ. Here the CDR3 DNA reads TGTGCCAGCAGCTTGACTAGCGGGTTCTCTGGGGCCAACGTCCTGACTTTC. Protein: CASSLTSGFSGANVLTF.

The rearrangement links TRBV7-9 to TRBJ1-5; 8 positions match TRBD1. CDR1 SEHNR and CDR2 FQNEAQ come from the germline V gene (reference sequence). The CDR3 totals 15 residues. After removal of 5 bases from V and 2 bases from J, the junction contained 5 bases not matched to a gene. The chain's CDR3 is CASSHDRGGNQPQHF. The DNA for the CDR3 is TGTGCCAGCAGCCACGACAGGGGTGGCAATCAGCCCCAGCATTTT. Full variable domain (rest looked up from reference TRBV7-9 and TRBJ1-5): DTGVSQNPRHKITKRGQNVTFRCDPISEHNRLYWYRQTLGQGPEFLTYFQNEAQLEKSRLLSDRFSAERPKGSFSTLEIQRTEQGDSAMYLCASSHDRGGNQPQHFGDGTRLSIL.

This clone was picked up a small number of times. The V call is TRBV7-2, the J call TRBJ1-5; 8 nucleotides agree with TRBD1. Trimming took 5 bases from V and 4 from J; bases not matched to a gene: 7. The CDR3 is made up of 15 amino acids. The germline gives CDR1 SGHTA, CDR2 FQGNSA. DNA of the CDR3: TGTGCCAGCAGCCTCTCCCGACAGGGGAATCAGCCCCAGCATTTT. It translates to CASSLSRQGNQPQHF.

This clone came up a few times. This chain joins TRBV19 and TRBJ2-7; the D gene is possibly TRBD2 (6 bases). The germline V and J ends were trimmed by 4 bases and 3 bases, with 13 bases remaining between them. In germline, CDR1 is LNHDA, CDR2 SQIVND (reference sequence). There are 14 residues in the CDR3. CDR3 residues: CASSTWGGYYEQYF. For the CDR3, the DNA is TGTGCCAGTAGTACCTGGGGAGGCTACTACGAGCAGTACTTC.

The gene calls are TRBV6-6 and TRBJ1-1, with D perhaps matching TRBD1 (5 bases). CDR1 and CDR2 (germline): MNHNY, SVGAGI (reference sequence). The CDR3 consists of 15 residues. V was trimmed by 0 bases and J by 11 bases, leaving 19 bases between them. CDR3 sequence (DNA): TGTGCCAGCAGTTACTCGGGGGGGGTCGGAGGCTCGGCTTTCTTT. Translated, it gives CASSYSGGVGGSAFF.

The chain links TRBV7-3 to TRBJ1-1; D not resolved. Between the trimmed V and J ends, which lost 5 bases and 2 bases, there was a span of 9 bases. The CDR3 loop spans 13 amino acids. Germline V gene lookup returns CDR1 SGHTA and CDR2 FQGTGA. CDR3 in amino acids: CASSRVGNTEAFF. The DNA of the CDR3 is TGTGCCAGCAGCCGAGTTGGTAACACTGAAGCTTTCTTT.

V usage is TRBV6-4 and J usage is TRBJ2-2; 8 nucleotides agree with TRBD2. The V gene end was trimmed by 4 bases and the J gene end by 4 bases; junction bases not matched to a gene: 2. The CDR3 spans 14 residues. Germline CDR1 and CDR2: MRHNA and SNTAGT. CDR3 in DNA: TGTGCCAGCAGTGCCGGGACTAGCACCGGGGAGCTGTTTTTT. Protein: CASSAGTSTGELFF.